A selection of T cell receptor beta chains follows, all from one sample in a study of T-cell memory formation after mild COVID-19. MiXCR, applied by TCRdb to the 5' RACE reads, yields one record per CDR3 protein. The profile shows approximately 190,000 distinct CDR3 sequences, 15% to 20% of them singletons. Sequencing used PBMCs or a T cell subset sorted from them (not recorded which). These receptors all come from an adult woman who had mild COVID-19 (a few samples of this study predate the infection). Cell type and time point are not known. The CDR3 runs from the conserved cysteine through the conserved F or W. D genes are given only for firm matches. Clone size appears in some rows only: once, few, many, or a class for an expanded clone.

TRBV4-1	.	.	TRBJ2-5	14	CASSRLDGQETQYF	TGCGCCAGCAGCCGGCTGGACGGGCAAGAGACCCAGTACTTC
TRBV7-6	many	.	TRBJ2-7	11	CASSTYSEQYF	TGTGCCAGCAGCACATACTCCGAGCAGTACTTC
TRBV20-1	.	.	TRBJ2-7	14	CSAHNPRSSYEQYF	TGCAGTGCTCACAACCCGCGGAGCAGCTACGAGCAGTACTTC
TRBV6-5	.	TRBD1	TRBJ1-5	13	CASKTGRNQPQHF	TGTGCCAGCAAGACAGGGAGGAATCAGCCCCAGCATTTT
TRBV12-3/TRBV12-4	many	TRBD2	TRBJ2-7	15	CASKPAGGSSYEQYF	TGTGCCAGCAAGCCCGCGGGCGGGAGCTCCTACGAGCAGTACTTC
TRBV12-5	few	.	TRBJ2-7	14	CASGPRDISYEQYF	TGTGCTAGTGGCCCTCGGGACATATCCTACGAGCAGTACTTC
TRBV5-1	.	.	TRBJ2-7	13	CASSHDKSYEQYF	TGCGCCAGCAGCCACGACAAGTCCTACGAGCAGTACTTC
TRBV27	.	.	TRBJ2-1	15	CASGIQGALGNEQFF	TGTGCCAGCGGGATACAGGGAGCGCTTGGGAATGAGCAGTTCTTC
TRBV18	many	.	TRBJ2-2	14	CASSPDRNTGELFF	TGTGCCAGCAGCCCGGACAGGAACACCGGGGAGCTGTTTTTT
TRBV20-1	.	TRBD2	TRBJ2-1	16	CSARDPSSGAYNEQFF	TGCAGTGCTAGAGATCCCTCTAGCGGGGCATACAATGAGCAGTTCTTC
TRBV5-5	few	TRBD1	TRBJ1-5	15	CASSFDRGLNQPQHF	TGTGCCAGCAGCTTCGACAGGGGACTCAATCAGCCCCAGCATTTT